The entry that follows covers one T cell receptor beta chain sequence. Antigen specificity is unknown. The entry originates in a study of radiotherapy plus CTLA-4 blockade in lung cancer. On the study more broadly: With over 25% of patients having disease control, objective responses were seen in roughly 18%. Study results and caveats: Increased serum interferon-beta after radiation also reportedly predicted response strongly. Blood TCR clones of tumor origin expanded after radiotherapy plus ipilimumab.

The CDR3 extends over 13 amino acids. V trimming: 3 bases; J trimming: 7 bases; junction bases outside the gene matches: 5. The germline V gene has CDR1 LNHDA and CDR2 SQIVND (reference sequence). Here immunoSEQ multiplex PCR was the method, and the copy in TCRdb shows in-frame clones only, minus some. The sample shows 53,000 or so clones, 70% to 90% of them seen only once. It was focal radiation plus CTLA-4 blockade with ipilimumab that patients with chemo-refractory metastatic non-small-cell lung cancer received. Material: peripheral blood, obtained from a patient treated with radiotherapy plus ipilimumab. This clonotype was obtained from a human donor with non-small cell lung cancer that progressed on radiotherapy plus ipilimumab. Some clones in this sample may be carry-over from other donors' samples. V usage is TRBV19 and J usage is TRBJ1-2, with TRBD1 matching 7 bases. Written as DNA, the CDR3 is TGTGCCAGTAGTATGACAGGGCGCTTTGGCTACACCTTC. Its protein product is CASSMTGRFGYTF.